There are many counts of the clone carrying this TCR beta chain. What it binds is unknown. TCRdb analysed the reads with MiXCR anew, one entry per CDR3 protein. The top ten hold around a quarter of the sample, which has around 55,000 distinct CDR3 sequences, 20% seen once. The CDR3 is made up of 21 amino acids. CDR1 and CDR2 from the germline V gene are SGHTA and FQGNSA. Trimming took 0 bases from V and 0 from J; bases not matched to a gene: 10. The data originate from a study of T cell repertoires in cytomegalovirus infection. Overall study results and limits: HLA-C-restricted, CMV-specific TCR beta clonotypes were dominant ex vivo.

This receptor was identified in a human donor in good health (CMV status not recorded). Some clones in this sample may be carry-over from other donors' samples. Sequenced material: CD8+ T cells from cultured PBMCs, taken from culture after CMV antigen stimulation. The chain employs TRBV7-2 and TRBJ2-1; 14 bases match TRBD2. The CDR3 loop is CASSLATGTSGGPSSYNEQFF. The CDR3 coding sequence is TGTGCCAGCAGCTTAGCCACCGGGACTAGCGGGGGCCCAAGCTCCTACAATGAGCAGTTCTTC. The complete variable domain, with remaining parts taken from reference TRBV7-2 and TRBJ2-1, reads GAGVSQSPSNKVTEKGKDVELRCDPISGHTALYWYRQSLGQGLEFLIYFQGNSAPDKSGLPSDRFSAERTGGSVSTLTIQRTQQEDSAVYLCASSLATGTSGGPSSYNEQFFGPGTRLTVL.